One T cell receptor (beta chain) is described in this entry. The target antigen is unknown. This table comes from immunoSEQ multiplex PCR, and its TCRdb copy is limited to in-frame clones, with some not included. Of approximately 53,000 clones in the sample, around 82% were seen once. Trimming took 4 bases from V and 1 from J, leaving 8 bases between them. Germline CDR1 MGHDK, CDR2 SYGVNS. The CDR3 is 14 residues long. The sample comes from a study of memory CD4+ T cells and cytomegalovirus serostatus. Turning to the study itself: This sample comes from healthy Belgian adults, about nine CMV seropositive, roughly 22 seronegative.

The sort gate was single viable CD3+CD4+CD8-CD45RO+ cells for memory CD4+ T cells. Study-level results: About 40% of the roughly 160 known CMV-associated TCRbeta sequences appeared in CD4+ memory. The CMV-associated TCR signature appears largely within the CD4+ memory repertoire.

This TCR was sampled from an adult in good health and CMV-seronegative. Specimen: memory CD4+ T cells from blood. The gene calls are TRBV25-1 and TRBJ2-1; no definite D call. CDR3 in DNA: TGTGCCAGCAGTGTGGGCCCATCCTACAATGAGCAGTTCTTC. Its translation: CASSVGPSYNEQFF.